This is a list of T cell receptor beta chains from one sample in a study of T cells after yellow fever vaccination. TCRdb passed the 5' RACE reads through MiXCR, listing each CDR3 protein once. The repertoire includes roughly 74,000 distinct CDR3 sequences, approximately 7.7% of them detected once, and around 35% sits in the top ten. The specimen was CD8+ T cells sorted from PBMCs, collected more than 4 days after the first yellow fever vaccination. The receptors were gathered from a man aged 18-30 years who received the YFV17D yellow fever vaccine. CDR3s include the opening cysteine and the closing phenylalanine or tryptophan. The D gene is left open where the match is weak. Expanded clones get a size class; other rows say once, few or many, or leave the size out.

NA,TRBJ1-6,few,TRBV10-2,CASSEFSAYSPLHF,TGCGCCAGCAGTGAGTTTTCGGCCTATTCACCCCTCCACTTT
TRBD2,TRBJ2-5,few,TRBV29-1,CSAGGWLETQYF,TGCAGCGCCGGGGGGTGGTTAGAGACCCAGTACTTC
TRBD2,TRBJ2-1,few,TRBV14,CASSPEHLAVSYNEQFF,TGTGCCAGCAGCCCTGAACACCTAGCGGTATCCTACAATGAGCAGTTCTTC
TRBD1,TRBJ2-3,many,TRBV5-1,CASSSGQGGDTQYF,TGCGCCAGCAGCTCGGGACAGGGGGGAGATACGCAGTATTTT
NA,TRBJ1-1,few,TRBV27,CASSSRPNTEAFF,TGTGCCAGCAGCTCCCGGCCGAACACTGAAGCTTTCTTT
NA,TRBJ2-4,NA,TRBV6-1,CASSEQALTLAKNIQYF,TGTGCCAGCAGTGAACAGGCACTCACTCTAGCCAAAAACATTCAGTACTTC
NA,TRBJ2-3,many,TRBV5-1,CASSLGQGPFTDTQYF,TGCGCCAGCAGCTTGGGTCAGGGACCATTCACAGATACGCAGTATTTT
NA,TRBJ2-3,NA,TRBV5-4,CASSLDGGSTDTQYF,TGTGCCAGCAGCTTGGACGGGGGAAGCACAGATACGCAGTATTTT
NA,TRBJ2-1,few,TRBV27,CASSPSGNEQFF,TGTGCCAGCAGTCCATCGGGAAATGAGCAGTTCTTC
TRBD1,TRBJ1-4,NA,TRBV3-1,CASSQTALDRGAVIF,TGTGCCAGCAGCCAGACCGCTCTTGACAGGGGCGCCGTCATTTTT
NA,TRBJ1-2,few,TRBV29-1,CSVEDYRVTGYTF,TGCAGCGTTGAAGATTACAGGGTAACTGGCTACACCTTC
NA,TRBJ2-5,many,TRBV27,CASSHWRETQYF,TGTGCCAGCAGTCACTGGAGGGAGACCCAGTACTTC
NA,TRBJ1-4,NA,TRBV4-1,CASSPLFATNEKLFF,TGCGCCAGCAGCCCCCTCTTTGCAACTAATGAAAAACTGTTTTTT
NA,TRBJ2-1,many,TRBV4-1,CASSQGTGLTYNEQFF,TGCGCCAGCAGCCAAGGTACAGGGCTTACCTACAATGAGCAGTTCTTC
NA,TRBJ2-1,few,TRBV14,CASSRVGEQFF,TGTGCCAGCAGCCGGGTGGGTGAGCAGTTCTTC
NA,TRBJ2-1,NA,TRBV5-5,CASSFVRSSYNEQFF,TGTGCCAGCAGCTTCGTCCGAAGCTCCTACAATGAGCAGTTCTTC
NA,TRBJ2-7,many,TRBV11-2,CASSFEDYEQYF,TGTGCCAGCAGCTTCGAAGACTACGAGCAGTACTTC
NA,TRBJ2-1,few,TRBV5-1,CASSRRGGGSYNEQFF,TGCGCCAGCAGCAGAAGGGGGGGCGGTTCTTACAATGAGCAGTTCTTC
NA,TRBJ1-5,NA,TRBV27,CASSTTFNSNQPQHF,TGTGCCAGCAGTACCACCTTCAATAGCAATCAGCCCCAGCATTTT
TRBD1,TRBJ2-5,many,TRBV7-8,CASSTGQGKDQETQYF,TGTGCCAGCAGCACCGGACAGGGCAAAGACCAAGAGACCCAGTACTTC
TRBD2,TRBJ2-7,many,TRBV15,CATSLGTSGVYEQYF,TGTGCCACCAGCCTCGGGACTAGCGGGGTCTACGAGCAGTACTTC
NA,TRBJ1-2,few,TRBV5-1,CASSFFGASPYGYTF,TGCGCCAGCAGCTTCTTCGGAGCGTCCCCCTATGGCTACACCTTC
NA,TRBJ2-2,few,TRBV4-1,CASSPRMGGGTGELFF,TGCGCCAGCAGCCCTCGAATGGGGGGCGGCACCGGGGAGCTGTTTTTT
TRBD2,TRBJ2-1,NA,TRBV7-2,CASTSAGLFNEQFF,TGTGCCAGCACATCAGCGGGGTTGTTCAATGAGCAGTTCTTC
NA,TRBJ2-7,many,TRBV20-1,CSARRGLEQYF,TGCAGTGCTAGGCGCGGGCTCGAGCAGTACTTC
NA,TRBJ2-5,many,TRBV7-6,CASSLEVDGETQYF,TGTGCCAGCAGCTTAGAGGTAGATGGAGAGACCCAGTACTTC
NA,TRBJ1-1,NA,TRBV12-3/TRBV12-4,CASSFGGNTEAFF,TGTGCCAGCAGTTTCGGTGGGAACACTGAAGCTTTCTTT
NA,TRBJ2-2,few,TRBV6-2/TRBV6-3,CASSYDSPSSGELFF,TGTGCCAGCAGTTATGACTCGCCTAGTTCCGGGGAGCTGTTTTTT
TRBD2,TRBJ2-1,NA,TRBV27,CASSSPLAGDSYNEQFF,TGTGCCAGCAGTTCCCCGCTAGCGGGGGACTCCTACAATGAGCAGTTCTTC
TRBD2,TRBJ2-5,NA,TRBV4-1,CASSQDPLAGGPKTQYF,TGCGCCAGCAGCCAAGACCCACTAGCGGGGGGGCCAAAGACCCAGTACTTC
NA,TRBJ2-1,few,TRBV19,CASSILGGSYNEQFF,TGTGCCAGTAGTATCCTGGGCGGCTCCTACAATGAGCAGTTCTTC
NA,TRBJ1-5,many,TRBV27,CASSHNGVYQPQHF,TGTGCCAGCAGTCACAACGGGGTCTATCAGCCCCAGCATTTT
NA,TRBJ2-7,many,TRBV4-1,CASSLLFGGREQYF,TGCGCCAGCAGTCTGCTCTTCGGGGGAAGGGAGCAGTACTTC
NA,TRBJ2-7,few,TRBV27,CASSPGVAWHEQYF,TGTGCCAGCAGTCCCGGGGTCGCCTGGCACGAGCAGTACTTC
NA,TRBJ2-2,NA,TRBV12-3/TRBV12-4,CASTTIRGVGGELFF,TGTGCCAGCACGACTATCAGGGGAGTAGGCGGGGAGCTGTTTTTT
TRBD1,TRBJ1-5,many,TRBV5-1,CASSLEITGEDQPQHF,TGCGCCAGCAGCCTAGAGATTACAGGGGAGGATCAGCCCCAGCATTTT
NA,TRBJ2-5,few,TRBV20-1,CSARVGVADIQETQYF,TGCAGTGCTAGAGTAGGGGTAGCGGACATCCAAGAGACCCAGTACTTC